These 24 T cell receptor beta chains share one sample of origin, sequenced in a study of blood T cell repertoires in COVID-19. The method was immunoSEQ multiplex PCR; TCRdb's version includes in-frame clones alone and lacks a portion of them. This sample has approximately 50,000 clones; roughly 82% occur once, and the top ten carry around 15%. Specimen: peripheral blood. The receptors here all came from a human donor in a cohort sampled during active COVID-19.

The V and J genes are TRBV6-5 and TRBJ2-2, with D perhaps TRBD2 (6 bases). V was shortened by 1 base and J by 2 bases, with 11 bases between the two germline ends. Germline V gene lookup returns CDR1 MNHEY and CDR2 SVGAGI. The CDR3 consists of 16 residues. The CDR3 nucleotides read TGTGCCAGCAGTTACTGGAGGGGCTCAAACACCGGGGAGCTGTTTTTT. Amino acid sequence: CASSYWRGSNTGELFF.

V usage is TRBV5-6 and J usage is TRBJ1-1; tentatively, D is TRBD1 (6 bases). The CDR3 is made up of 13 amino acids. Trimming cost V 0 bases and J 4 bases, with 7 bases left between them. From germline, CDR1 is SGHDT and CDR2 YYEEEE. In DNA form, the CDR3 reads TGTGCCAGCAGCTTGGGCAGGGGCACTGAAGCTTTCTTT. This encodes CASSLGRGTEAFF.

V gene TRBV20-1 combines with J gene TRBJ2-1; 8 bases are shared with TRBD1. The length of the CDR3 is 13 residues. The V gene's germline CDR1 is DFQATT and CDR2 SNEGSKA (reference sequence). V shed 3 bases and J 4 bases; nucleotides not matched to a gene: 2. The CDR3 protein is CSASWTGYNEQFF. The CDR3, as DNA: TGCAGTGCTAGTTGGACAGGGTACAATGAGCAGTTCTTC.

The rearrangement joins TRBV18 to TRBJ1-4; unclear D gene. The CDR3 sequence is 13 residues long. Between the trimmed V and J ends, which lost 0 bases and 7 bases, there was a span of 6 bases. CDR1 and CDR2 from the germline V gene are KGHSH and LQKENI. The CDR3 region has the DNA TGTGCCAGCTCACCACCGAGTAGTGAAAAACTGTTTTTT. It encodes CASSPPSSEKLFF.

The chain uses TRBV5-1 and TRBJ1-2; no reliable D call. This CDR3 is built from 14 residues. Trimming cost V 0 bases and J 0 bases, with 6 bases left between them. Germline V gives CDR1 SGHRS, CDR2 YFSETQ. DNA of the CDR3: TGCGCCAGCAGCTTGGATCCGGCTAACTATGGCTACACCTTC. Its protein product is CASSLDPANYGYTF. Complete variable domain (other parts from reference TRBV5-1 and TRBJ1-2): KAGVTQTPRYLIKTRGQQVTLSCSPISGHRSVSWYQQTPGQGLQFLFEYFSETQRNKGNFPGRFSGRQFSNSRSEMNVSTLELGDSALYLCASSLDPANYGYTFGSGTRLTVV.

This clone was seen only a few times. The CDR3 sequence is CAWSDRAGEPQHF. CDR3 coding DNA: TGTGCCTGGAGTGACAGGGCAGGGGAGCCCCAGCATTTT. The V call is TRBV30, the J call TRBJ1-5; D possibly corresponds to TRBD1 (6 bases). CDR1 and CDR2 (germline): GTSNPN, SVGIG (reference sequence). V was shortened by 1 base and J by 8 bases, with 12 bases between the two germline ends. There are 13 residues in the CDR3.

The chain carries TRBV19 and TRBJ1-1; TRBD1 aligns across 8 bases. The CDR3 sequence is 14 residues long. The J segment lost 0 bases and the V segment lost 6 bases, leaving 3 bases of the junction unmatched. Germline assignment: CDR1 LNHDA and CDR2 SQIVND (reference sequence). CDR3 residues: CASRRQGMNTEAFF. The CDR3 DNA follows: TGTGCCAGTAGACGACAGGGGATGAACACTGAAGCTTTCTTT.

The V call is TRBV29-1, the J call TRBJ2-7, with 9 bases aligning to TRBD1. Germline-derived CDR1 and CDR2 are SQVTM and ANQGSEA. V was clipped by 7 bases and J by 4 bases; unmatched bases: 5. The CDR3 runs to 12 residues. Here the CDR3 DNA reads TGCAGCGGGAGGGACAGGGATTACGAGCAGTACTTC. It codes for CSGRDRDYEQYF.

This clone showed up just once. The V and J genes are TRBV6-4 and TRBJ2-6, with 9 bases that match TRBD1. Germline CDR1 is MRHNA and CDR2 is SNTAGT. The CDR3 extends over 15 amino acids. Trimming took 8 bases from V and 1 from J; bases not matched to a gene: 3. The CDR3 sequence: CASSTGGSGANVLTF. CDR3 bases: TGTGCCAGCTCGACAGGGGGGTCTGGGGCCAACGTCCTGACTTTC.

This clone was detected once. Written as DNA, the CDR3 is TGCGCCAGCAGCTTAGCAGGGGCTGACACCATATATTTT. Protein sequence: CASSLAGADTIYF. V is TRBV5-1 and J is TRBJ1-3; a weak D match, TRBD1 (6 bases). The ends were cut back, 2 bases at V and 8 bases at J, with 11 bases in the middle. Germline loops: CDR1 SGHRS, CDR2 YFSETQ. There are 13 residues in the CDR3.

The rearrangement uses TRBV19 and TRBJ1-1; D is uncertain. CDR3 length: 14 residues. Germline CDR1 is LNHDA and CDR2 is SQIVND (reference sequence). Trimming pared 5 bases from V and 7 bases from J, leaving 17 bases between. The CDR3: CASSLYPGNYEAFF. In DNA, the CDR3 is TGTGCCAGTAGTCTTTATCCGGGAAACTATGAAGCTTTCTTT.

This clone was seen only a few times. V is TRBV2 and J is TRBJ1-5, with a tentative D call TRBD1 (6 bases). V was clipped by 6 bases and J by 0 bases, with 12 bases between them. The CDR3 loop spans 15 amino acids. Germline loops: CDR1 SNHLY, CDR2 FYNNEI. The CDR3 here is CASRIQGNSNQPQHF. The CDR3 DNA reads TGTGCCAGCAGGATCCAGGGGAATAGCAATCAGCCCCAGCATTTT.

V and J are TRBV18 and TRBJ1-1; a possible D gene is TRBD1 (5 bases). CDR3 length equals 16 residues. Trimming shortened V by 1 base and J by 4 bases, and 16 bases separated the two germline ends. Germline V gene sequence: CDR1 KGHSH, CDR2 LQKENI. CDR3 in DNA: TGTGCCAGCTCACCACGCCCCGGGACCGGGGGCACTGAAGCTTTCTTT. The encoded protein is CASSPRPGTGGTEAFF.

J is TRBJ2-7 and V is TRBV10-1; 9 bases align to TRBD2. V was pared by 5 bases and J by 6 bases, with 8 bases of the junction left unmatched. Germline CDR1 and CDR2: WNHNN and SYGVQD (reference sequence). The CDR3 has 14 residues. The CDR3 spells CASSSDSGGCEQYF. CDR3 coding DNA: TGCGCCAGCAGTTCTGACAGCGGGGGGTGCGAGCAGTACTTC.

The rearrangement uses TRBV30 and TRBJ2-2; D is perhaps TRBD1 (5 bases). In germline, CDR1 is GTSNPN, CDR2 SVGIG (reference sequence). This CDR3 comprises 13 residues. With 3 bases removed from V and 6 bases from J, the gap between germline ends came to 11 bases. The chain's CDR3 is CAWRIRDPGELFF. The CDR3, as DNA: TGTGCCTGGAGGATCAGGGATCCCGGGGAGCTGTTTTTT. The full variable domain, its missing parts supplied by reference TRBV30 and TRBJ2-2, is SQTIHQWPATLVQPVGSPLSLECTVEGTSNPNLYWYRQAAGRGLQLLFYSVGIGQISSEVPQNLSASRPQDRQFILSSKKLLLSDSGFYLCAWRIRDPGELFFGEGSRLTVL.

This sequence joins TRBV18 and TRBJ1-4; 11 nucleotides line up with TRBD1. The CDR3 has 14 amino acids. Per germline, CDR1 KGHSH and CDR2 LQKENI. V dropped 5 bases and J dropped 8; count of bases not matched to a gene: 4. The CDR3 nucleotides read TGTGCCAGCTCAAAAGGGACAGGGGGAGAAAAACTGTTTTTT. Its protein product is CASSKGTGGEKLFF.

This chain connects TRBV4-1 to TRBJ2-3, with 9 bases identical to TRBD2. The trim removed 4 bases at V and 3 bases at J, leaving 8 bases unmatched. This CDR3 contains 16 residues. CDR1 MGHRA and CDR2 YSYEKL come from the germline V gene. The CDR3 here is CASSPRASGKTDTQYF. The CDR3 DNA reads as TGCGCCAGCAGCCCGCGAGCTAGCGGGAAGACAGATACGCAGTATTTT.

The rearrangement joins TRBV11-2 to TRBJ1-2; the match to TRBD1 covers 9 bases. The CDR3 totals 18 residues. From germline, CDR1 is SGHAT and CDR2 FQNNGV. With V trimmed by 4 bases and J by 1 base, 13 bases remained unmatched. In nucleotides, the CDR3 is TGTGCCAGCAGCTCTATCCGTAGCGGGACAGGGTTTAACTATGGCTACACCTTC. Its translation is CASSSIRSGTGFNYGYTF.

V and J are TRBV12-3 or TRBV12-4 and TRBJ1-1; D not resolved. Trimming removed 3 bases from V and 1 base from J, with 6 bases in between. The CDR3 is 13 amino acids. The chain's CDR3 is CASSFSANTEAFF. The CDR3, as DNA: TGTGCCAGCAGTTTTAGCGCGAACACTGAAGCTTTCTTT.

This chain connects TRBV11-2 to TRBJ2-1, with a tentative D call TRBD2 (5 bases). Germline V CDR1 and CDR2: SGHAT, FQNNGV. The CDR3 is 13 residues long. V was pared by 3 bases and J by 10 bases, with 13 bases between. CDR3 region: CASSFGLSGEQFF. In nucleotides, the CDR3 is TGTGCCAGCAGCTTTGGACTTTCAGGAGAGCAGTTCTTC.

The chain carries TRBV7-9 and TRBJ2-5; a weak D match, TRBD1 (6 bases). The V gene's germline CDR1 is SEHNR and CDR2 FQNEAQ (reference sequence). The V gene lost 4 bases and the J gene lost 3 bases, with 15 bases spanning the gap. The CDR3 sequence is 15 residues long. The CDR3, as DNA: TGTGCCAGCAGCTCCCTGCCGAGGGGGAAAGAGACCCAGTACTTC. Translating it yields CASSSLPRGKETQYF.

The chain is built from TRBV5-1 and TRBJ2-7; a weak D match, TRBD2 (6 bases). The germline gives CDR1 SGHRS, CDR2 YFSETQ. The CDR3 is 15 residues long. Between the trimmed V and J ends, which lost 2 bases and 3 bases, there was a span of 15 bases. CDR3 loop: CASSLQGRRGYEQYF. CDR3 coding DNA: TGCGCCAGCAGCTTACAAGGACGGAGGGGCTACGAGCAGTACTTC.

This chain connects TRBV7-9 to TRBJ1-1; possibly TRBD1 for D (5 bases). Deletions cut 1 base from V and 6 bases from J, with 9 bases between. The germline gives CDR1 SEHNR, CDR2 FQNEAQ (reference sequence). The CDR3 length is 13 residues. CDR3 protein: CASSLGVGAEAFF. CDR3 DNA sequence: TGTGCCAGCAGCTTAGGGGTAGGGGCTGAAGCTTTCTTT.

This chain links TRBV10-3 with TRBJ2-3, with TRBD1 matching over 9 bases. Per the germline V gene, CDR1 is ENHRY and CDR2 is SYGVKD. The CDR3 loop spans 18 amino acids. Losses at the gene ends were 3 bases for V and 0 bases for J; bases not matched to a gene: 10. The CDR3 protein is CAISDTGAGTGSTDTQYF. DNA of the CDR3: TGTGCCATCAGTGATACGGGGGCCGGGACAGGGAGCACAGATACGCAGTATTTT.